This TCR beta chain was observed in a study of blood T cells in healthy people across ages. With a J-beta primer mix and a sample-barcoded 5' primer, a second PCR ran roughly 6 to 11 cycles. Tags on each cDNA molecule came from a template-switch adaptor with 12 random nucleotides. TCRdb reanalysed the 5' RACE reads using MiXCR and keeps one entry per CDR3 protein. The table has 1.5 million to 2 million distinct CDR3 sequences, about 28% seen once; the top ten hold around 7.7%. V dropped 4 bases and J dropped 10 bases, with 13 bases sitting between them. The CDR3 is 11 residues long. Germline loops: CDR1 GTSNPN, CDR2 SVGIG (reference sequence).

Sample: blood. The TCR was taken from a woman aged 25 to 39 in good health. The genes are TRBV30 and TRBJ1-2, with unresolved D. CDR3 loop: CAWITGRIYTF. The CDR3 DNA reads as TGTGCCTGGATAACTGGGCGAATCTACACCTTC.